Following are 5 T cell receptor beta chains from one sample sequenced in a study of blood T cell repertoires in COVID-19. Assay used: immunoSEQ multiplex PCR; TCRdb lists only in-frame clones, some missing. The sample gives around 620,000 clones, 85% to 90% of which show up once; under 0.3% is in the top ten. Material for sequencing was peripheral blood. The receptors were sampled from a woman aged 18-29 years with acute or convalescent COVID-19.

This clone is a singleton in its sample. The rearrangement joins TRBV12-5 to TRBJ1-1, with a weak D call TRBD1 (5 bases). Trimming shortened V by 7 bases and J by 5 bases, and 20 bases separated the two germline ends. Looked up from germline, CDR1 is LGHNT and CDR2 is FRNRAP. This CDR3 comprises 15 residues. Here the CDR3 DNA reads TGTGCTAGTGAGGCGGGGTCCGAGGGGTATACTGAAGCTTTCTTT. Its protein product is CASEAGSEGYTEAFF.

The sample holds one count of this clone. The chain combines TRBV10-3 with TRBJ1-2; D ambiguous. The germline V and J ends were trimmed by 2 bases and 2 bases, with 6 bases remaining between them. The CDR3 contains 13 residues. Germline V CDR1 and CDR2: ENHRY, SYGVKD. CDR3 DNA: TGTGCCATCAGTGAGAGAGAAAACTATGGCTACACCTTC. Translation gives CAISERENYGYTF.

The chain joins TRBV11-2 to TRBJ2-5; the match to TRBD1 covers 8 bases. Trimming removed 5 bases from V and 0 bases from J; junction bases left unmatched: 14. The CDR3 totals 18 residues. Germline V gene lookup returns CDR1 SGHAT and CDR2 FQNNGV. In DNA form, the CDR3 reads TGTGCCAGCAGCCCTACAGGGGGGCCTAGCTACTACCAAGAGACCCAGTACTTC. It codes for CASSPTGGPSYYQETQYF. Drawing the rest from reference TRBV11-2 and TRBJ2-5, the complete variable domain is EAGVAQSPRYKIIEKRQSVAFWCNPISGHATLYWYQQILGQGPKLLIQFQNNGVVDDSQLPKDRFSAERLKGVDSTLKIQPAKLEDSAVYLCASSPTGGPSYYQETQYFGPGTRLLVL.

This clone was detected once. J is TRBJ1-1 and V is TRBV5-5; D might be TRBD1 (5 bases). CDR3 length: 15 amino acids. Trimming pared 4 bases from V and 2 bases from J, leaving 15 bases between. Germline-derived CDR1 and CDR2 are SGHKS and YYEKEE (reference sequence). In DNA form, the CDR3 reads TGTGCCAGCAGCCCCCCGGGGGGGAGTAACACTGAAGCTTTCTTT. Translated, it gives CASSPPGGSNTEAFF.

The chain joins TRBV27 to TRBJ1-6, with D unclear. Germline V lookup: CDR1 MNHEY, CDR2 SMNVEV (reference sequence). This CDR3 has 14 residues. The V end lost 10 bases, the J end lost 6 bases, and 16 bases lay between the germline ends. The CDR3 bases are TGTGCCACCTCGAGGGCAGATGTTAATTCACCCCTCCACTTT. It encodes CATSRADVNSPLHF.